A selection of T cell receptor beta chains follows, all from one sample in a study of sequential checkpoint blockade in melanoma. Repertoires were generated with immunoSEQ multiplex PCR, while TCRdb's copy carries only in-frame clones and drops some. The data show some 5,100 clones, roughly a fifth seen once. The sequencing used tumor tissue (inferred from file names), collected from a patient given nivolumab and ipilimumab in sequence. The receptors shown here come from a human donor with melanoma. The CDR3 runs from the conserved cysteine through the conserved F or W. D genes are given only for firm matches. Part of the rows lack a size; the others show once, few, many or a class for expanded clones.

v_call	cdr3_length	j_call	clone_size	d_call	cdr3_nt	cdr3_aa
TRBV5-1	15	TRBJ1-5	NA	NA	TGCGCCAGCAGTTTCGATGGAAACCTCAATCAGCCCCAGCATTTT	CASSFDGNLNQPQHF
TRBV23-1	13	TRBJ2-7	NA	TRBD2	TGCGCCAGCCGAGGGACTAGCGGCTACGAGCAGTACTTC	CASRGTSGYEQYF
TRBV29-1	11	TRBJ2-3	many	NA	TGCAGCCCTTTTCGGGGGGATACGCAGTATTTT	CSPFRGDTQYF
TRBV5-1	15	TRBJ2-3	NA	NA	TGCGCCAGCAGCTCGGCGACCCACGGAACAGATACGCAGTATTTT	CASSSATHGTDTQYF
TRBV9	15	TRBJ1-3	many	NA	TGTGCCAGCAGCTTTACAGGGCTCTCTGGAAACACCATATATTTT	CASSFTGLSGNTIYF
TRBV28	14	TRBJ1-2	NA	NA	TGTGCCAGCAGTTTAGATTTCACTAACTATGGCTACACCTTC	CASSLDFTNYGYTF
TRBV18	16	TRBJ2-7	medium-sized	TRBD1	TGTGCCAGCTCACCGGCCGGGACAGGGTTTACCTACGAGCAGTACTTC	CASSPAGTGFTYEQYF
TRBV29-1	16	TRBJ1-1	medium-sized	TRBD1	TGCAGCGTTGATGGAGGACAGGGGGCCTTGTACACTGAAGCTTTCTTT	CSVDGGQGALYTEAFF
TRBV11-3	15	TRBJ1-1	many	TRBD1	TGTGCCAGCAGCTTTACGAGACAGGGGGCCTCTGAAGCTTTCTTT	CASSFTRQGASEAFF
TRBV9	13	TRBJ2-5	few	NA	TGTGCCAGCAGCGTCTCGGGACCAGAGACCCAGTACTTC	CASSVSGPETQYF
TRBV11-3	14	TRBJ1-5	few	NA	TGTGCCAGCAGCTCTCCCGGGGGCGGGCAGCCCCAGCATTTT	CASSSPGGGQPQHF
TRBV28	16	TRBJ2-2	few	TRBD2	TGTGCCAGCAGTTTCCCTAGCGGGGGGAACACCGGGGAGCTGTTTTTT	CASSFPSGGNTGELFF
TRBV11-3	15	TRBJ1-4	NA	TRBD1	TGTGCCAGCAGGCCAACAGGGGACTTACTCGAAAAACTGTTTTTT	CASRPTGDLLEKLFF
TRBV6-8	16	TRBJ2-7	many	TRBD2	TGTGCCAGCAACAGTGCGGGGGGGAATTCTAGGTACGAGCAGTACTTC	CASNSAGGNSRYEQYF
TRBV5-1	14	TRBJ2-5	NA	NA	TGCGCCAGCAGCGACCCCCAGGGGCTTGAGACCCAGTACTTC	CASSDPQGLETQYF
TRBV10-2	14	TRBJ2-7	NA	TRBD1	TGCGCCAGCTCGGACAGGGGCAGCTCCTACGAGCAGTACTTC	CASSDRGSSYEQYF
TRBV28	16	TRBJ2-4	many	TRBD2	TGTGCCAGCAGTTCCCTAGCGGGGGGGGTGAGAAACATTCAGTACTTC	CASSSLAGGVRNIQYF
TRBV6-8	15	TRBJ1-3	NA	NA	TGTGCCAGCAGTGTACACAAGGGGTCTGGAAACACCATATATTTT	CASSVHKGSGNTIYF